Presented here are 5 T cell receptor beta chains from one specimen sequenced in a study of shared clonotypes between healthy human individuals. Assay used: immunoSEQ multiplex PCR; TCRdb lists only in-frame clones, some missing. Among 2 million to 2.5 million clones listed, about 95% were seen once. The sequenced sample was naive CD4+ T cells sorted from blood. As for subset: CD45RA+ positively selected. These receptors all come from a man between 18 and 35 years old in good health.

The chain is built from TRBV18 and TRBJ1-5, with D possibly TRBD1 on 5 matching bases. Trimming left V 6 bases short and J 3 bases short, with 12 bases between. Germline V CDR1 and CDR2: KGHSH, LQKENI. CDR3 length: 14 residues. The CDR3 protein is CASSHDRYNQPQHF. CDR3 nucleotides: TGTGCCAGCTCCCACGACAGATACAATCAGCCCCAGCATTTT.

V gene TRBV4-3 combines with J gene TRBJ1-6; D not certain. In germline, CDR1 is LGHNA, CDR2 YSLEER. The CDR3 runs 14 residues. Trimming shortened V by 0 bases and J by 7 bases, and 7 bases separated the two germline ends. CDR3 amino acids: CASSQDSINSPLHF. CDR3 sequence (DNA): TGCGCCAGCAGCCAAGATTCCATCAATTCACCCCTCCACTTT.

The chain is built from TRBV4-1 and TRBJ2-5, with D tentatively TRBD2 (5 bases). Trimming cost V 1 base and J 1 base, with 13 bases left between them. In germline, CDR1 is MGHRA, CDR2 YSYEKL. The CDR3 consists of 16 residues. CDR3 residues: CASSQGLGLGQETQYF. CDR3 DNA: TGCGCCAGCAGCCAAGGACTTGGACTGGGCCAAGAGACCCAGTACTTC.

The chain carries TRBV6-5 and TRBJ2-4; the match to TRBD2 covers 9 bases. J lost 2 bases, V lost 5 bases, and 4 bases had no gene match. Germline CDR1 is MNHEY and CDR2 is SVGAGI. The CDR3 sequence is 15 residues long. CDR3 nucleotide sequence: TGTGCCAGCAGTAGCGGGAGGATCACCAAAAACATTCAGTACTTC. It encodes CASSSGRITKNIQYF.

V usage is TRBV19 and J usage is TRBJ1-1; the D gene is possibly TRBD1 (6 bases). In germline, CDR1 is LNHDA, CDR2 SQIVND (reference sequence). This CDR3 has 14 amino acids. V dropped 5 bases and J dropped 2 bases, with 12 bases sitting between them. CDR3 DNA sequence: TGTGCCAGTAGTGCTCCGGACAGAAACACTGAAGCTTTCTTT. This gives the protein CASSAPDRNTEAFF. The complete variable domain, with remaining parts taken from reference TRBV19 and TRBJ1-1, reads DGGITQSPKYLFRKEGQNVTLSCEQNLNHDAMYWYRQDPGQGLRLIYYSQIVNDFQKGDIAEGYSVSREKKESFPLTVTSAQKNPTAFYLCASSAPDRNTEAFFGQGTRLTVV.